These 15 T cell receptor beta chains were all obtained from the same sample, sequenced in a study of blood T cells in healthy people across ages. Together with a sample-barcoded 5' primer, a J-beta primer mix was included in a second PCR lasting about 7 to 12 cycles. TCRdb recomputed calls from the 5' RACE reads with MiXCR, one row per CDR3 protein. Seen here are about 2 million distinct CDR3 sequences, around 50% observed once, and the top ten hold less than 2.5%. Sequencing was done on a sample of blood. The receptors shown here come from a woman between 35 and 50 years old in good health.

CDR3 in amino acids: CASSLVWTGGRNEQFF. The CDR3 bases are TGTGCCAGCAGCTTAGTCTGGACAGGGGGTCGGAATGAGCAGTTCTTC. The V gene is TRBV7-2, the J gene TRBJ2-1, with TRBD1 identical over 10 bases. Germline V gene lookup returns CDR1 SGHTA and CDR2 FQGNSA. This CDR3 spans 16 amino acids. V shed 1 base and J 7 bases; nucleotides not matched to a gene: 7.

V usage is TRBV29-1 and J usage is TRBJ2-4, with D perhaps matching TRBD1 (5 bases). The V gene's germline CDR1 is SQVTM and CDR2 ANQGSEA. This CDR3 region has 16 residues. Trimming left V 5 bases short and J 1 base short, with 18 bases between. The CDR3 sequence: CSVSAGLSDAKNIQYF. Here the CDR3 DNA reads TGCAGCGTTTCAGCAGGGCTCTCGGATGCCAAAAACATTCAGTACTTC.

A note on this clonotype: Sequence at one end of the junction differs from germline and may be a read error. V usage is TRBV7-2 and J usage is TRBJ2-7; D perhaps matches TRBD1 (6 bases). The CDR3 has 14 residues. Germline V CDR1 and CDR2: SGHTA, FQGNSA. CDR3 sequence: CANSLHRDNYEQYF. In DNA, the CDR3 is TGTGCCAACAGCCTCCACCGGGACAACTACGAGCAGTACTTC.

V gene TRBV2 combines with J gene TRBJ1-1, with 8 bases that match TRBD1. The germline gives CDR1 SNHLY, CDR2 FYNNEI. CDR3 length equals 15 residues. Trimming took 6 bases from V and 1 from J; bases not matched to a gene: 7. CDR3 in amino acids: CASRTDRGWNTEAFF. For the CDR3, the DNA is TGTGCCAGCAGAACAGACAGGGGCTGGAACACTGAAGCTTTCTTT.

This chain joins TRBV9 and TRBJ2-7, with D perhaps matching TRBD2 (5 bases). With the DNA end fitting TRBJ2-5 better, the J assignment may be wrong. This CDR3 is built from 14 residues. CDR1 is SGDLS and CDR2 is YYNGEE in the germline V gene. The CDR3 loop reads CASSPGLGMETQYF. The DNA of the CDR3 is TGTGCCAGCAGCCCCGGACTGGGGATGGAGACCCAGTACTTC.

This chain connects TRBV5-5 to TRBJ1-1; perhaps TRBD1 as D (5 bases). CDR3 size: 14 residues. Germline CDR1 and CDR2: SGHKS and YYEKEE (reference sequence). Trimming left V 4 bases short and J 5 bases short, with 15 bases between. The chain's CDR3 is CASSPQVRGTEAFF. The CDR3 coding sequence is TGTGCCAGCAGCCCACAGGTACGGGGGACTGAAGCTTTCTTT.

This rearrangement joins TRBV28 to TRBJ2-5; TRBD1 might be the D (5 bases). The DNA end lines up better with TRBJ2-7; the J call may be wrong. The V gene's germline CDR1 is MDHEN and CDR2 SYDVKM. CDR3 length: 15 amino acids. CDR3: CASSLETAMQDEQYF. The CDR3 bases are TGTGCCAGCAGTTTAGAGACAGCGATGCAAGACGAGCAGTACTTC.

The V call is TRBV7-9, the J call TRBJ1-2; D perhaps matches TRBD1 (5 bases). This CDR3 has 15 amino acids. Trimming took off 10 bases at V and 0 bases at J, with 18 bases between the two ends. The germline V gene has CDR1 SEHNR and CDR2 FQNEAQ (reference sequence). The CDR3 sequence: CATTSMTATNYGYTF. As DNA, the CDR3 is TGTGCCACGACCTCAATGACAGCCACTAACTATGGCTACACCTTC.

The CDR3 nucleotides read TGTGCCAGCAGTCTGCCGGGACGGACCTACAATGAGCAGTTCTTC. It encodes CASSLPGRTYNEQFF. This rearrangement joins TRBV7-9 to TRBJ2-1, with D tentatively TRBD1 or TRBD2 (5 bases each). CDR3 length: 15 amino acids. Germline CDR1 reads SEHNR; CDR2 reads FQNEAQ (reference sequence). Trimming took 6 bases from V and 2 from J, leaving 14 bases between them.

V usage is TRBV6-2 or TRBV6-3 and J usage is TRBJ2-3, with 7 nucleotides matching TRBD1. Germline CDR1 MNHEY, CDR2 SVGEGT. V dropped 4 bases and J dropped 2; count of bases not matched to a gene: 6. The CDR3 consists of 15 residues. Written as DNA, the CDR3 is TGTGCCAGCAGTTTAGACAGGGTAGACACAGATACGCAGTATTTT. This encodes CASSLDRVDTDTQYF.

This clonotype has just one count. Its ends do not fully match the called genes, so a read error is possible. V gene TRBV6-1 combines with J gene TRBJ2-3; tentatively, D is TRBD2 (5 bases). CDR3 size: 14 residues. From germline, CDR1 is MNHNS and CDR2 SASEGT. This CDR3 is CPSLGDALSDTQYF. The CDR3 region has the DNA TGTCCCAGCTTGGGAGACGCGCTTTCAGATACGCAGTATTTT.

In DNA, the CDR3 is TGCAGTGCTTTAGGAGGGGGCTCTGGGGCCAACGTCCTGACTTTC. Amino acid sequence: CSALGGGSGANVLTF. This rearrangement joins TRBV20-1 to TRBJ2-6; D tentatively fits TRBD1 or TRBD2 (6 bases each). The CDR3 covers 15 residues. Per the germline V gene, CDR1 is DFQATT and CDR2 is SNEGSKA (reference sequence). Between the trimmed V and J ends, which lost 5 bases and 0 bases, there was a span of 11 bases.

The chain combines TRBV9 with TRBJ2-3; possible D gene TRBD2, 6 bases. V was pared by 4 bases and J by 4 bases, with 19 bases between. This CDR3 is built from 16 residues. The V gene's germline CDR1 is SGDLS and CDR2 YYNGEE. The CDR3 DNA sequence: TGTGCCAGCAGCCCCGGGTGGGGAGGTGGTGCAGATACGCAGTATTTT. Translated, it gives CASSPGWGGGADTQYF.

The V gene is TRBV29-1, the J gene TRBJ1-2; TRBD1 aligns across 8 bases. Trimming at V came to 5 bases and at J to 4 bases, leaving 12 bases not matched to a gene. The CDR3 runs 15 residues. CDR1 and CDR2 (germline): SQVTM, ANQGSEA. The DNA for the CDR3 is TGCAGCGTTACCGGGACAGGCGATCTGGGCTATGGCTACACCTTC. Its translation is CSVTGTGDLGYGYTF.

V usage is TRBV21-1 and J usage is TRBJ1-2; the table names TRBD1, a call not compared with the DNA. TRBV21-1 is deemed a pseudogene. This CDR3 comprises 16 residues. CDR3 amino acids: CASSLRRQGENYGYTF. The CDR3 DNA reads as TGTGCCAGCAGCCTCCGAAGGCAGGGGGAAAACTATGGCTACACCTTC.